Detailed here is one T cell receptor beta chain. This specimen belongs to a study of blood T cell repertoires in COVID-19. Adults between roughly 18 and 89 years of age took part from 20 to 25 US areas. Assay: immunoSEQ multiplex PCR; the TCRdb copy retains only in-frame clones and omits some. The sample gives about 480,000 clones, over 75% of which show up once; over 1.5% is in the top ten. The source material was PBMCs or T cells enriched from blood (not recorded which). The sequence was collected from a woman between 35 and 50 years old who had recovered from COVID-19.

In nucleotides, the CDR3 is TGTGCCAGCAGCTTACCTTCCAATCAGCCCCAGCATTTT. Translation: CASSLPSNQPQHF. The V call is TRBV7-2, the J call TRBJ1-5, with unresolved D. Trimming shortened V by 2 bases and J by 3 bases, and 5 bases separated the two germline ends. CDR1 and CDR2 from the germline V gene are SGHTA and FQGNSA. This CDR3 has 13 amino acids.